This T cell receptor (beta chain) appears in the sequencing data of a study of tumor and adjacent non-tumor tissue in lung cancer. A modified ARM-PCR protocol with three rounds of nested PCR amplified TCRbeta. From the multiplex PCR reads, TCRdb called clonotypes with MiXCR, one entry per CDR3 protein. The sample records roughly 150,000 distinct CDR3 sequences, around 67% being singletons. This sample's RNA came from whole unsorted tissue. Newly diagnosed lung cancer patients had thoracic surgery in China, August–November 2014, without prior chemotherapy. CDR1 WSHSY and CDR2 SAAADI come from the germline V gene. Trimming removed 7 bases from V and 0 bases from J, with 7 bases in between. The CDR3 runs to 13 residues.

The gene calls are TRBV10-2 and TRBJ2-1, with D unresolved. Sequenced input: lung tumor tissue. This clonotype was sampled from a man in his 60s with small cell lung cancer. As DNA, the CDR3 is TGCGCCAGCAAGGAATCCTCCTACAATGAGCAGTTCTTC. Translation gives CASKESSYNEQFF.